This TCR beta chain was captured in a study of beta chain features in type 1 diabetes. The investigators reverse transcribed all of the isolated RNA, so they sequenced expressed TCRB transcripts. Sequencing used immunoSEQ multiplex PCR; TCRdb keeps in-frame clones, though not all of them. This table has some 270,000 clones, approximately 8% appearing once. The CDR3 is made up of 15 amino acids. Trimming took off 5 bases at V and 8 bases at J, with 23 bases between the two ends. Germline-derived CDR1 and CDR2 are GTSNPN and SVGIG (reference sequence). This receptor was identified in a woman aged 18-29 years in good health. Sample: central memory CD4+ T cells from blood. The chain combines TRBV30 with TRBJ2-3; possibly TRBD2 for D (6 bases). This CDR3 is CAWRAAGFEEGTQYF. CDR3 coding DNA: TGTGCCTGGCGGGCCGCGGGATTCGAGGAGGGTACGCAGTATTTT.